The 19 T cell receptor beta chains given below trace back to one sample, sequenced in a study of cytomegalovirus exposure and HLA in healthy donors. Vbeta (60) and Jbeta (13) primers were used in the PCR. Data came from immunoSEQ multiplex PCR; TCRdb stores just in-frame clones and leaves some out. The profile shows approximately 190,000 clones, 84% of them singletons. The sequencing sample was made of PBMCs. The origin of the receptors is a woman aged 45-59 years in good health and CMV-seropositive.

The chain joins TRBV28 to TRBJ1-1; D unclear. Germline V gives CDR1 MDHEN, CDR2 SYDVKM. Between the trimmed V and J ends, which lost 3 bases and 2 bases, there was a span of 4 bases. There are 12 residues in the CDR3. This chain's CDR3 is CASSFHNTEAFF. In DNA, the CDR3 is TGTGCCAGCAGTTTCCATAACACTGAAGCTTTCTTT.

The chain joins TRBV19 to TRBJ1-1; D perhaps matches TRBD1 (5 bases). The V gene's germline CDR1 is LNHDA and CDR2 SQIVND (reference sequence). V shed 1 base and J shed 6 bases, with 6 bases lying between them. There are 12 residues in the CDR3. CDR3 loop: CASSIGGAEAFF. The DNA for the CDR3 is TGTGCCAGTAGTATAGGGGGGGCTGAAGCTTTCTTT.

CDR3 region: CASSESNREETQYF. CDR3 DNA: TGCGCCAGCAGTGAGTCGAACAGGGAAGAGACCCAGTACTTC. The V call is TRBV10-2, the J call TRBJ2-5, with D possibly being TRBD1 (6 bases). This CDR3 region has 14 residues. CDR1 and CDR2 (germline): WSHSY, SAAADI. V was pared by 0 bases and J by 3 bases, with 8 bases between.

The V and J genes are TRBV18 and TRBJ2-3, with 8 bases identical to TRBD1. Per germline, CDR1 KGHSH and CDR2 LQKENI. The CDR3 is made up of 15 amino acids. V lost 2 bases, J lost 4 bases, and 5 bases stayed unmatched. In nucleotides, the CDR3 is TGTGCCAGCTCACCAATCCAGGGGGCAGCAGATACGCAGTATTTT. Protein: CASSPIQGAADTQYF. Looking up the rest from reference TRBV18 and TRBJ2-3 gives the full variable domain: NAGVMQNPRHLVRRRGQEARLRCSPMKGHSHVYWYRQLPEEGLKFMVYLQKENIIDESGMPKERFSAEFPKEGPSILRIQQVVRGDSAAYFCASSPIQGAADTQYFGPGTRLTVL.

This chain connects TRBV4-1 to TRBJ1-4, with D hard to call. This CDR3 spans 15 amino acids. The V and J ends lost 1 base and 8 bases respectively, with 14 bases between them. CDR1 is MGHRA, CDR2 YSYEKL, per germline. The CDR3 sequence is CASSQVPGGEEKLFF. The CDR3 DNA follows: TGCGCCAGCAGCCAAGTACCGGGAGGAGAGGAAAAACTGTTTTTT.

This clone occurred many times. This chain joins TRBV15 and TRBJ2-2, with a tentative D call TRBD2 (6 bases). The germline V gene has CDR1 LNHNV and CDR2 YYDKDF (reference sequence). The CDR3 totals 15 residues. V was trimmed by 0 bases and J by 5 bases, leaving 10 bases between them. CDR3 sequence reads: CATSRDLEGTGELFF. CDR3 sequence (DNA): TGTGCCACCAGCAGAGATTTGGAGGGAACCGGGGAGCTGTTTTTT.

In its sample, this clone was seen once. The chain links TRBV19 to TRBJ2-5, with 9 nucleotides matching TRBD2. Trimming removed 8 bases from V and 2 bases from J; junction bases left unmatched: 6. Germline V gene lookup returns CDR1 LNHDA and CDR2 SQIVND (reference sequence). This CDR3 has 14 amino acids. CDR3 DNA sequence: TGTGCCAGTGTTGCTAGCGGGGAACAAGAGACCCAGTACTTC. Amino acids: CASVASGEQETQYF.

This sequence joins TRBV5-5 and TRBJ1-6; 7 bases match TRBD1. The CDR3 contains 17 residues. V dropped 0 bases and J dropped 6; count of bases not matched to a gene: 9. Per germline, CDR1 SGHKS and CDR2 YYEKEE (reference sequence). CDR3 nucleotide sequence: TGTGCCAGCAGCTTGGCGGTACAGGGGTCCCTTAATTCACCCCTCCACTTT. Translation gives CASSLAVQGSLNSPLHF.

V usage is TRBV4-1 and J usage is TRBJ2-7; D is unresolved. The germline V gene has CDR1 MGHRA and CDR2 YSYEKL. V lost 4 bases and J 4 bases, leaving 20 bases between the germline ends. The CDR3 totals 16 residues. As DNA, the CDR3 is TGCGCCAGCAGCCCATACCCCCCCAGGCCGGCGTACGAGCAGTACTTC. Protein product: CASSPYPPRPAYEQYF.

CDR3 bases: TGTGCCAGCAGCGTCGGCCAGGCAGGTTCCTATGGCTACACCTTC. It specifies CASSVGQAGSYGYTF. The rearrangement links TRBV9 to TRBJ1-2; D is unresolved. The V and J ends lost 2 bases and 4 bases respectively, with 15 bases between them. The CDR3 runs 15 residues. The V gene's germline CDR1 is SGDLS and CDR2 YYNGEE.

The chain recombines TRBV4-3 with TRBJ1-1, with D unclear. Germline V gene sequence: CDR1 LGHNA, CDR2 YSLEER. V was shortened by 0 bases and J by 2 bases, with 10 bases between the two germline ends. CDR3 length: 15 residues. CDR3 loop: CASSQDRYSNTEAFF. CDR3 coding DNA: TGCGCCAGCAGCCAAGATCGGTACAGTAACACTGAAGCTTTCTTT.

This clone was seen only once. Relative to the germline gene, one junction end is altered; a read error may explain this. This rearrangement joins TRBV7-9 to TRBJ2-3; 8 bases line up with TRBD2. CDR1 is SEHNR, CDR2 FQNEAQ, per germline (reference sequence). The CDR3 consists of 16 residues. In nucleotides, the CDR3 is TGTTCCAGCAGCTTTCGGGGGGGGCAGGTCACAGATACGCAGTATTTT. This sequence encodes CSSSFRGGQVTDTQYF. Based on the CDR3 plus reference TRBV7-9 and TRBJ2-3, the full variable domain is DTGVSQNPRHKITKRGQNVTFRCDPISEHNRLYWYRQTLGQGPEFLTYFQNEAQLEKSRLLSDRFSAERPKGSFSTLEIQRTEQGDSAMYLCSSSFRGGQVTDTQYFGPGTRLTVL.

The rearrangement uses TRBV5-4 and TRBJ1-3; D gene uncertain. The length of the CDR3 is 14 residues. The germline CDR1 and CDR2 sequences are SGHNT and YYREEE (reference sequence). The V end was cut by 3 bases, the J end by 2 bases, with 9 bases between. CDR3 DNA: TGTGCCAGCAGCTCGGGTGGCCCTGGAAACACCATATATTTT. Amino acid sequence: CASSSGGPGNTIYF.

The chain links TRBV21-1 to TRBJ2-7; the table assigns TRBD1, which was not confirmed against the DNA. TRBV21-1 is a pseudogene. The CDR3 covers 16 residues. The CDR3 loop is CASSKKGETGSYEQYF. The CDR3 DNA reads TGTGCCAGCAGCAAAAAGGGAGAGACAGGCTCCTACGAGCAGTACTTC.

V gene TRBV6-6 combines with J gene TRBJ2-5; 10 bases fit TRBD2. J gave up 5 bases and V 4 bases, and 7 bases lay outside the gene matches. CDR3 length: 15 residues. Germline V lookup: CDR1 MNHNY, CDR2 SVGAGI (reference sequence). DNA of the CDR3: TGTGCCAGCAGTTTTAGCGGGGGGATGGGGGAGACCCAGTACTTC. Amino acids: CASSFSGGMGETQYF.

The V and J genes are TRBV11-2 and TRBJ2-3; no firm D call. Germline V gives CDR1 SGHAT, CDR2 FQNNGV. The CDR3 is 13 amino acids. Trimming took off 0 bases at V and 5 bases at J, with 6 bases between the two ends. CDR3 in amino acids: CASSLDLGDTQYF. CDR3 nucleotide sequence: TGTGCCAGCAGCTTAGATCTCGGAGATACGCAGTATTTT.

The gene calls are TRBV2 and TRBJ1-2; 7 bases align to TRBD1. The CDR3 has 10 residues. The germline V gene encodes CDR1 SNHLY and CDR2 FYNNEI. The V and J ends lost 8 bases and 14 bases, in that order; junction bases with no gene match: 8. CDR3 loop: CASGRGSLTF. CDR3 nucleotides: TGTGCCAGCGGCAGGGGGTCCCTTACCTTC.

The rearrangement joins TRBV5-4 to TRBJ2-5; D uncertain. Germline V gene lookup returns CDR1 SGHNT and CDR2 YYREEE (reference sequence). The V gene lost 3 bases and the J gene lost 5 bases, with 8 bases spanning the gap. The CDR3 spans 12 residues. CDR3 coding DNA: TGTGCCAGCAGCTCTGAGTGGGAGACCCAGTACTTC. This translates into CASSSEWETQYF. Supplemented by reference TRBV5-4 and TRBJ2-5, the full variable domain reads ETGVTQSPTHLIKTRGQQVTLRCSSQSGHNTVSWYQQALGQGPQFIFQYYREEENGRGNFPPRFSGLQFPNYSSELNVNALELDDSALYLCASSSEWETQYFGPGTRLLVL.

This clone was recorded a few times. The rearrangement joins TRBV10-1 to TRBJ1-1; D is uncertain. V lost 3 bases to trimming and J lost 7 bases, with 18 bases between them. CDR3 length: 15 residues. CDR1 and CDR2 from the germline V gene are WNHNN and SYGVQD (reference sequence). The chain's CDR3 is CASSESGGVGHEAFF. CDR3 bases: TGCGCCAGCAGTGAATCCGGCGGGGTCGGGCATGAAGCTTTCTTT.